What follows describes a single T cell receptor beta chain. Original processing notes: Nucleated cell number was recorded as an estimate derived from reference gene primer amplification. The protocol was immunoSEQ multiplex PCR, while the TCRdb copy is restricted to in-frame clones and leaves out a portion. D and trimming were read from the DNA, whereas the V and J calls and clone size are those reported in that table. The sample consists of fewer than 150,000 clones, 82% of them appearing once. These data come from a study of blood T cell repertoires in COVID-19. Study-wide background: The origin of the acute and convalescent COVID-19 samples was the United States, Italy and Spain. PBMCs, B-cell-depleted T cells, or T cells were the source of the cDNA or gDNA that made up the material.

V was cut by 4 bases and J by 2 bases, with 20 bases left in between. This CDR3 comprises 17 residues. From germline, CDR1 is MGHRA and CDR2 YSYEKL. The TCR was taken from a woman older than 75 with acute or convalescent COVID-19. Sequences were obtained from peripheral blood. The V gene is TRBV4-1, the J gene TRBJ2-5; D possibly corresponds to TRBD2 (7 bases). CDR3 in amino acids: CASSLLVGGGLQETQYF. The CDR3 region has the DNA TGCGCCAGCAGCCTTCTCGTAGGGGGGGGGCTACAAGAGACCCAGTACTTC.